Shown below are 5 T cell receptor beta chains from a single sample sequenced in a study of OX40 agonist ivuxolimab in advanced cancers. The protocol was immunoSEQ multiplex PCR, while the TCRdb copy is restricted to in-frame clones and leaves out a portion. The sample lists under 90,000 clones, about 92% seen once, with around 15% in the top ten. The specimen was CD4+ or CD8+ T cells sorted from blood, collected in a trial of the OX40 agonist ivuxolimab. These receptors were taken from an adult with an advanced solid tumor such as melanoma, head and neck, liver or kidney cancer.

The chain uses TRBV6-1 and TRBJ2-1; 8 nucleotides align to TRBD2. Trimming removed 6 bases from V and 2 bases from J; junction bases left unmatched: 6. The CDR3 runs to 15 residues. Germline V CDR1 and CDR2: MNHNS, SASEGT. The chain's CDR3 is CASSQLAAPYNEQFF. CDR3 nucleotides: TGTGCCAGCAGCCAACTAGCGGCCCCCTACAATGAGCAGTTCTTC.

The CDR3 DNA reads as TGTGCCAGCAGCTTGGGGACCCTAGGCAACATTCAGTACTTC. Its translation: CASSLGTLGNIQYF. The V gene is TRBV5-6, the J gene TRBJ2-4; D is uncertain. This CDR3 contains 14 residues. Germline-derived CDR1 and CDR2 are SGHDT and YYEEEE. Trimming shortened V by 0 bases and J by 7 bases, and 11 bases separated the two germline ends.

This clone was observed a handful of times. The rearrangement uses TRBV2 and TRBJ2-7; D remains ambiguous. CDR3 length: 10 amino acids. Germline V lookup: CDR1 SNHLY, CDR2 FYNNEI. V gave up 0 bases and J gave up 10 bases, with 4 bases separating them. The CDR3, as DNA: TGTGCCAGCAGTGAAGCCAGTCAGTACTTC. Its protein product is CASSEASQYF.

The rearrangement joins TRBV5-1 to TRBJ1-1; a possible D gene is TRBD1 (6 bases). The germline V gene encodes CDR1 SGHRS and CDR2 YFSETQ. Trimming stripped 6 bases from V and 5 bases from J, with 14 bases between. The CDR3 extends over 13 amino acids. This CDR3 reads CASTQTGETEAFF. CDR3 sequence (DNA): TGCGCCAGCACCCAGACAGGCGAAACTGAAGCTTTCTTT.

CDR3 amino acids: CASAPLGSTNYGYTF. The CDR3 nucleotides read TGTGCCAGCGCCCCTTTGGGGTCCACTAACTATGGCTACACCTTC. The rearrangement links TRBV27 to TRBJ1-2; D not resolved. V was clipped by 8 bases and J by 0 bases, with 16 bases between them. The CDR3 is 15 amino acids. Germline V gives CDR1 MNHEY, CDR2 SMNVEV (reference sequence).